The 28 T cell receptor beta chains below were found in one sample sequenced in a study of T-cell memory formation after mild COVID-19. TCRdb itself ran the 5' RACE reads through MiXCR, one entry per CDR3 protein. The top ten hold less than 25% of the sample, which has hundreds of thousands of distinct CDR3 sequences, roughly 14% seen once. Sequencing was performed on PBMCs or a T cell subset sorted from them (not recorded which). The receptors derive from a man aged 18-30 years who had mild COVID-19 (a few samples of this study predate the infection). Cell type and time point are not known.

The rearrangement links TRBV7-2 to TRBJ2-7, with D uncertain. Germline lookup yields CDR1 SGHTA and CDR2 FQGNSA. Trimming left V 0 bases short and J 7 bases short, with 10 bases between. The length of the CDR3 is 13 residues. The CDR3 region is CASSLARAMEQYV. CDR3 nucleotides: TGTGCCAGCAGCTTAGCGCGAGCGATGGAGCAGTACGTC.

This chain links TRBV6-5 with TRBJ2-2, with unresolved D. Germline V CDR1 and CDR2: MNHEY, SVGAGI. Trimming left V 6 bases short and J 5 bases short, with 13 bases between. The CDR3 totals 14 residues. The CDR3 nucleotides read TGTGCCAGCAGGCCCATAGACGGGACCGGGGAGCTGTTTTTT. It yields the protein CASRPIDGTGELFF.

This chain joins TRBV19 and TRBJ2-6; D gene uncertain. V was cut by 6 bases and J by 6 bases, with 9 bases left in between. Germline V gives CDR1 LNHDA, CDR2 SQIVND (reference sequence). This CDR3 is built from 13 residues. CDR3 sequence reads: CASSPNTANVLTF. The CDR3, as DNA: TGTGCCAGTAGCCCGAATACGGCCAACGTCCTGACTTTC.

A few counts support this clonotype. The rearrangement uses TRBV12-3 or TRBV12-4 and TRBJ1-6; 9 positions agree with TRBD1. The V and J ends lost 5 bases and 8 bases, in that order; junction bases with no gene match: 7. The CDR3 has 15 amino acids. CDR3: CASSPLGQGYSPLHF. As DNA, the CDR3 is TGTGCCAGCAGTCCATTGGGACAGGGTTATTCACCCCTCCACTTT.

This clonotype was detected ten times or more. The V and J genes are TRBV27 and TRBJ1-2; TRBD1 aligns across 9 bases. V dropped 5 bases and J dropped 8; count of bases not matched to a gene: 9. Per germline, CDR1 MNHEY and CDR2 SMNVEV (reference sequence). This CDR3 has 14 residues. The CDR3 DNA reads TGTGCCAGCAGTCACTATCGACAGGGGGAGGGCTACACCTTC. Protein sequence: CASSHYRQGEGYTF.

This clonotype showed up many times. The CDR3 here is CASSSGPPGVAYNEQFF. Here the CDR3 DNA reads TGCGCCAGCAGCTCTGGTCCCCCAGGGGTGGCCTACAATGAGCAGTTCTTC. The V call is TRBV5-1, the J call TRBJ2-1; D is possibly TRBD1 (6 bases). The CDR3 totals 17 residues. The ends were cut back, 3 bases at V and 2 bases at J, with 18 bases in the middle. CDR1 and CDR2 from the germline V gene are SGHRS and YFSETQ.

This clonotype was seen ten or more times. The chain is built from TRBV18 and TRBJ2-3, with 7 bases aligning to TRBD2. The CDR3 is 15 residues long. The V gene's germline CDR1 is KGHSH and CDR2 LQKENI. Trimming removed 3 bases from V and 6 bases from J; junction bases left unmatched: 9. The CDR3 DNA follows: TGTGCCAGCTCACCTCTCTCCGGGACTACCGATACGCAGTATTTT. Its protein is CASSPLSGTTDTQYF.

This clonotype has more than one count but fewer than ten. The chain links TRBV20-1 to TRBJ1-6; D unclear. The V end was cut by 2 bases, the J end by 5 bases, with 7 bases between. The CDR3 has 13 amino acids. CDR1 is DFQATT, CDR2 SNEGSKA, per germline (reference sequence). The DNA of the CDR3 is TGCAGTGCTAGACCCACAAATAATTCACCCCTCCACTTT. This gives the protein CSARPTNNSPLHF.

This clonotype showed up just a few times. The chain combines TRBV29-1 with TRBJ2-1; tentative D call: TRBD2 (5 bases). V was clipped by 0 bases and J by 4 bases, with 19 bases between them. The CDR3 has 17 amino acids. CDR1 and CDR2 (germline): SQVTM, ANQGSEA. The chain's CDR3 is CSVEDGSDSRRYNEQFF. DNA of the CDR3: TGCAGCGTTGAAGACGGGTCGGACTCTCGAAGGTACAATGAGCAGTTCTTC.

This sequence joins TRBV7-2 and TRBJ1-1; D may be TRBD1 (6 bases). Germline V lookup: CDR1 SGHTA, CDR2 FQGNSA. The CDR3 is made up of 15 amino acids. The V gene lost 2 bases and the J gene lost 1 base, with 11 bases spanning the gap. Written as DNA, the CDR3 is TGTGCCAGCAGCTTATATAACAGGGCGAACACTGAAGCTTTCTTT. Translation gives CASSLYNRANTEAFF.

Concerning this clonotype itself: With a much larger clone just one base away, this may be a read error. The chain is built from TRBV7-9 and TRBJ2-3; D unclear. The CDR3 is 12 residues long. In germline, CDR1 is SEHNR, CDR2 FQNEAQ (reference sequence). V was cut by 2 bases and J by 4 bases, with 4 bases left in between. The CDR3: CASSLFPDTQYF. The CDR3 DNA follows: TGTGCCAGCAGCTTATTTCCAGATACGCAGTATTTT.

The chain has TRBV7-9 and TRBJ1-1; D remains ambiguous. Trimming left V 3 bases short and J 2 bases short, with 4 bases between. Germline values: CDR1 SEHNR, CDR2 FQNEAQ (reference sequence). This CDR3 region has 12 residues. CDR3 DNA: TGTGCCAGCAGCTTCATAAACACTGAAGCTTTCTTT. Residues: CASSFINTEAFF.

This chain connects TRBV7-8 to TRBJ2-2; D tentatively fits TRBD1 or TRBD2 (5 bases each). Deletions cut 0 bases from V and 4 bases from J, with 12 bases between. The germline V gene has CDR1 SGHVS and CDR2 FQNEAQ. The CDR3 totals 16 residues. The CDR3 loop is CASSLAPRGGTGELFF. DNA of the CDR3: TGTGCCAGCAGCTTAGCGCCCCGTGGGGGCACCGGGGAGCTGTTTTTT.

The V call is TRBV10-3, the J call TRBJ2-1, with D unresolved. This CDR3 is 14 amino acids long. V was trimmed by 0 bases and J by 5 bases, leaving 8 bases between them. Germline-derived CDR1 and CDR2 are ENHRY and SYGVKD. The chain's CDR3 is CAISESTVHNEQFF. The CDR3, as DNA: TGTGCCATCAGTGAGTCTACAGTCCACAATGAGCAGTTCTTC.

This clonotype was counted ten times or more. The chain employs TRBV5-1 and TRBJ1-1; possibly TRBD1 for D (5 bases). Trimming took 0 bases from V and 5 from J, leaving 14 bases between them. The germline gives CDR1 SGHRS, CDR2 YFSETQ. The CDR3 consists of 15 residues. Written as DNA, the CDR3 is TGCGCCAGCAGCTTGGCCGGAGGGGCCAGTACTGAAGCTTTCTTT. It is translated as CASSLAGGASTEAFF.

The CDR3 sequence: CASSSPAGRVGNTIYF. The CDR3 region has the DNA TGTGCCAGCAGCTCACCCGCCGGCAGGGTCGGAAACACCATATATTTT. The chain is built from TRBV7-6 and TRBJ1-3; TRBD1 might be the D (5 bases). Germline V gives CDR1 SGHVS, CDR2 FNYEAQ. The CDR3 runs to 16 residues. V was clipped by 4 bases and J by 4 bases, with 17 bases between them.

This chain connects TRBV7-9 to TRBJ2-3; tentatively, D is TRBD1 or TRBD2 (5 bases each). From germline, CDR1 is SEHNR and CDR2 FQNEAQ (reference sequence). There are 12 residues in the CDR3. V shed 7 bases and J shed 4 bases, with 9 bases lying between them. CDR3 protein: CASKQGPDTQYF. The CDR3 DNA is TGTGCCAGCAAGCAGGGACCAGATACGCAGTATTTT.

This clonotype has a handful of counts. The genes are TRBV6-6 and TRBJ1-5, with D perhaps TRBD1 (5 bases). CDR1 is MNHNY, CDR2 SVGAGI, per germline (reference sequence). The CDR3 spans 13 residues. V dropped 5 bases and J dropped 6 bases, with 11 bases sitting between them. The CDR3 nucleotides are TGTGCCAGCAGTGGGCAGGGCATTCAGCCCCAGCATTTT. Its protein is CASSGQGIQPQHF.

This clonotype was found many times. The chain is built from TRBV2 and TRBJ1-2; a weak D match, TRBD1 (5 bases). V dropped 6 bases and J dropped 1 base, with 12 bases sitting between them. Germline V gene data show CDR1 as SNHLY and CDR2 as FYNNEI. CDR3 length: 14 amino acids. As DNA, the CDR3 is TGTGCCAGCAGCGCCGGGACGGATAACTATGGCTACACCTTC. It yields the protein CASSAGTDNYGYTF.

V usage is TRBV7-2 and J usage is TRBJ2-7; 9 nucleotides agree with TRBD1. V gave up 6 bases and J gave up 3 bases; unmatched junction bases: 9. CDR1 and CDR2 (germline): SGHTA, FQGNSA. The CDR3 has 15 residues. The CDR3 spells CASSQTGGGNYEQYF. The DNA of the CDR3 is TGTGCCAGCAGTCAAACAGGGGGCGGTAACTACGAGCAGTACTTC.

The V gene is TRBV4-1, the J gene TRBJ1-6; weak D call: TRBD1 (6 bases). Trimming removed 0 bases from V and 3 bases from J, with 15 bases in between. The CDR3 has 18 residues. From germline, CDR1 is MGHRA and CDR2 YSYEKL. The CDR3 region is CASSQEGWTENYNSPLHF. CDR3 DNA: TGCGCCAGCAGCCAAGAGGGATGGACAGAAAACTATAATTCACCCCTCCACTTT.

This clonotype was detected only a few times. The chain is built from TRBV12-3 or TRBV12-4 and TRBJ2-3, with D uncertain. V was cut by 4 bases and J by 4 bases, with 9 bases left in between. The CDR3 runs 13 residues. The CDR3 loop is CASSSSGADTQYF. CDR3 nucleotide sequence: TGTGCCAGCAGTTCGAGTGGGGCAGATACGCAGTATTTT.

V usage is TRBV5-1 and J usage is TRBJ1-3; 12 positions agree with TRBD1. V was pared by 3 bases and J by 4 bases, with 5 bases of the junction left unmatched. CDR3 length: 16 amino acids. In germline, CDR1 is SGHRS, CDR2 YFSETQ. In DNA form, the CDR3 reads TGCGCCAGCAGCTCCGGGACAGGGGGCCTCGGAAACACCATATATTTT. Translated, it gives CASSSGTGGLGNTIYF.

The chain employs TRBV29-1 and TRBJ1-2, with 7 bases lining up with TRBD1. V shed 5 bases, J shed 5 bases, and the junction held 8 bases outside the gene matches. The CDR3 covers 13 residues. The germline gives CDR1 SQVTM, CDR2 ANQGSEA. CDR3 nucleotides: TGCAGCGTTAGTGACAGGGAGGGATATGGCTACACCTTC. Encoded protein: CSVSDREGYGYTF.

This chain joins TRBV7-9 and TRBJ1-5; TRBD1 is a possible D gene (5 bases). CDR3 length: 17 amino acids. The germline CDR1 and CDR2 sequences are SEHNR and FQNEAQ (reference sequence). The germline V and J ends were trimmed by 1 base and 1 base, with 14 bases remaining between them. CDR3 nucleotide sequence: TGTGCCAGCAGCTTAGAGTGGCAGGGCGAGAGCAATCAGCCCCAGCATTTT. It yields the protein CASSLEWQGESNQPQHF.

The rearrangement links TRBV7-8 to TRBJ1-5, with D unresolved. Germline V lookup: CDR1 SGHVS, CDR2 FQNEAQ. Trimming stripped 6 bases from V and 5 bases from J, with 8 bases between. This CDR3 region has 12 residues. The CDR3 here is CASSKDDQPQHF. CDR3 sequence (DNA): TGTGCCAGCAGTAAGGACGATCAGCCCCAGCATTTT.

This clonotype was seen more than once but under ten times. The chain carries TRBV5-5 and TRBJ2-7; no firm D call. The CDR3 totals 14 residues. Germline assignment: CDR1 SGHKS and CDR2 YYEKEE (reference sequence). Trimming cost V 0 bases and J 3 bases, with 10 bases left between them. DNA for the CDR3: TGTGCCAGCAGCTTGGACGGATACTACTACGAGCAGTACTTC. Its translation: CASSLDGYYYEQYF.

The chain combines TRBV5-1 with TRBJ1-1; TRBD1 matches at 7 bases. V trimming: 0 bases; J trimming: 4 bases; junction bases outside the gene matches: 3. CDR3 length equals 14 residues. Per germline, CDR1 SGHRS and CDR2 YFSETQ. The CDR3: CASSLAGGGTEAFF. CDR3 DNA: TGCGCCAGCAGCTTGGCAGGGGGTGGCACTGAAGCTTTCTTT. The entire variable domain, with the rest obtained from reference TRBV5-1 and TRBJ1-1, is as follows: KAGVTQTPRYLIKTRGQQVTLSCSPISGHRSVSWYQQTPGQGLQFLFEYFSETQRNKGNFPGRFSGRQFSNSRSEMNVSTLELGDSALYLCASSLAGGGTEAFFGQGTRLTVV.